The present TCR beta chain was sequenced within a study of patients and donors after allogeneic stem cell transplantation. TCRdb passed the RT-PCR reads through MiXCR, listing each CDR3 protein once. The sample yields fewer than 75,000 distinct CDR3 sequences, more than 10% seen once. Between the trimmed V and J ends, which lost 1 base and 3 bases, there was a span of 6 bases. The germline V gene encodes CDR1 SGHRS and CDR2 YFSETQ. This CDR3 is built from 13 residues. Sequencing was carried out using blood, either unsorted or a sorted T cell fraction (not recorded which). This rearrangement joins TRBV5-1 to TRBJ2-3; the D is unclear. The clonotype comes from a human donor who was either an allogeneic HSCT recipient or a stem cell or donor lymphocyte infusion donor (not recorded which). It is not recorded whose cells these are; they may come from a transplant donor. Written as DNA, the CDR3 is TGCGCCAGCAGCTTGATGGAGACAGATACGCAGTATTTT. Protein: CASSLMETDTQYF.